The present T cell receptor (beta chain) was sequenced within a study of T cell responses to AZD1222 COVID-19 vaccine. Study-level results: Clonal diversity was possibly underestimated; the donors were predominantly white British and more often female.

The method was immunoSEQ multiplex PCR; TCRdb's version includes in-frame clones alone and lacks a portion of them. The data show around 130,000 clones, more than 85% seen once. The V and J ends lost 2 bases and 3 bases respectively, with 14 bases between them. The CDR3 length is 15 residues. CDR1 and CDR2 from the germline V gene are MNHEY and SMNVEV (reference sequence). Turning to this clone: Antigen: not known.

The sequencing here drew on peripheral blood, taken 28 days after the second AZD1222 dose. V usage is TRBV27 and J usage is TRBJ2-7; a possible D gene is TRBD2 (5 bases). This TCR derives from an adult who received the AZD1222 COVID-19 vaccine. The CDR3 region is CASSLRADWGYEQYF. The CDR3 DNA reads as TGTGCCAGCAGTTTACGGGCGGACTGGGGCTACGAGCAGTACTTC.